The rows below give T cell receptor delta chains drawn from one sample of a study of Vδ1+ human thymocytes. TCRdb re-processed the multiplex PCR reads using CATT. The sample includes roughly 50,000 delta-chain clones, about 16% of them seen just once. The specimen sequenced was Vdelta1+ gamma-delta thymocytes from the thymus. The receptors here all came from a boy under two years old who had congenital heart surgery. CDR3s include the opening cysteine and the closing phenylalanine or tryptophan. The D gene is left open where the match is weak. Size is stated for part of the rows, as once, few or many counts, or as a class when the clone is expanded.

abundance,j_gene,v_gene,d_gene,CDR3aa,CDR3nt
-,TRDJ1,TRDV1,TRDD3,CALRGPSYWGIPVYTDKLIF,TGTGCTCTTAGGGGGCCTTCCTACTGGGGGATACCCGTGTACACCGATAAACTCATCTTT
many,TRDJ1,TRAV29/DV5,-,CAAIGPRLIPLKVLTDKLIF,TGTGCAGCGATAGGGCCAAGGCTAATTCCACTGAAGGTCCTAACCGATAAACTCATCTTT
once,TRDJ1,TRDV1,TRDD3,CALGEPPSGGFNSDKLIF,TGTGCTCTTGGGGAACCCCCCAGTGGGGGATTTAACTCCGATAAACTCATCTTT
-,TRDJ1,TRDV1,-,CALGEYSSFLRRAGGPYTDKLIF,TGTGCTCTTGGGGAATACAGCTCCTTCCTACGGCGCGCTGGGGGACCTTACACCGATAAACTCATCTTT
few,TRDJ1,TRDV1,TRDD3,CALGNQAFQTGGHFLYTDKLIF,TGTGCTCTTGGGAACCAGGCCTTCCAAACTGGGGGACACTTTCTGTACACCGATAAACTCATCTTT
few,TRDJ1,TRDV1,-,CALGELSPTYGGIYQTDKLIF,TGTGCTCTTGGGGAACTAAGTCCTACGTACGGGGGGATTTATCAAACCGATAAACTCATCTTT
few,TRDJ1,TRDV1,-,CALVIPGVARTDKLIF,TGTGCTCTTGTAATTCCGGGGGTAGCGCGCACCGATAAACTCATCTTT
few,TRDJ1,TRDV1,TRDD3,CALGEIRIFGYWGINTDKLIF,TGTGCTCTTGGGGAAATACGTATTTTCGGGTACTGGGGGATAAACACCGATAAACTCATCTTT
once,TRDJ1,TRDV1,TRDD3,CALGDLRGGYGNTDKLIF,TGTGCTCTTGGGGATCTACGTGGGGGATACGGGAACACCGATAAACTCATCTTT
-,TRDJ1,TRDV1,TRDD3,CALGISPYWGPPSHPDKLIF,TGTGCTCTTGGGATCTCCCCGTACTGGGGGCCCCCTTCGCACCCCGATAAACTCATCTTT
-,TRDJ1,TRDV1,-,CALGRGLPHIYWGFSTDKLIF,TGTGCTCTTGGGAGGGGCCTTCCTCACATTTACTGGGGGTTTTCCACCGATAAACTCATCTTT
-,TRDJ1,TRDV1,-,CALGEPKDWGDKLIF,TGTGCTCTTGGGGAGCCCAAGGATTGGGGCGATAAACTCATCTTT
-,TRDJ1,TRDV1,TRDD3,CALGERAGFPPSYWGIRVTDKLIF,TGTGCTCTTGGGGAACGGGCGGGCTTCCCCCCCTCGTACTGGGGGATACGGGTTACCGATAAACTCATCTTT
-,TRDJ1,TRDV1,TRDD3,CALGVGDTKLIF,TGTGCTCTTGGGGTGGGGGACACTAAACTCATCTTT
-,TRDJ1,TRDV1,TRDD3,CALGDPIFLDWGKTSMYTDKLIF,TGTGCTCTTGGGGATCCGATTTTCCTAGACTGGGGGAAAACTTCGATGTACACCGATAAACTCATCTTT
-,TRDJ1,TRDV2,TRDD3,CACDIEKVMGDKTDKLIF,TGTGCCTGTGACATCGAGAAGGTAATGGGGGATAAAACCGATAAACTCATCTTT
-,TRDJ1,TRDV1,TRDD3,CALGELRDGGYHSPDKLIF,TGTGCTCTTGGGGAACTCCGGGATGGGGGATACCACTCACCCGATAAACTCATCTTT
few,TRDJ1,TRDV1,-,CALGELTMSGDDTDKLIF,TGTGCTCTTGGGGAACTAACGATGTCTGGGGATGACACCGATAAACTCATCTTT
few,TRDJ1,TRDV1,TRDD2,CALGEGISYLSGTDKLIF,TGTGCTCTTGGGGAAGGGATTTCCTACCTGTCGGGTACCGATAAACTCATCTTT
few,TRDJ1,TRDV1,TRDD3,CALGTAFLHWGIPYTDKLIF,TGTGCTCTTGGAACGGCCTTCCTTCACTGGGGGATCCCTTACACCGATAAACTCATCTTT
few,TRDJ1,TRDV1,-,CALGNQIGPDPYTDKLIF,TGTGCTCTTGGGAACCAGATAGGCCCCGACCCCTACACCGATAAACTCATCTTT
few,TRDJ1,TRDV1,-,CALGEPTLHFLGTTSRADKLIF,TGTGCTCTTGGGGAACCTACCCTACATTTTCTGGGGACCACTAGTCGGGCCGATAAACTCATCTTT
once,TRDJ1,TRDV3,TRDD3,CAFFRTGGQFYTDKPIF,TGTGCCTTTTTTCGTACTGGGGGACAGTTCTACACCGATAAACCCATCTTT
few,TRDJ1,TRDV1,TRDD3,CALGDPILGDPMIDKLIF,TGTGCTCTTGGGGACCCTATACTGGGGGATCCCATGATCGATAAACTCATCTTT
-,TRDJ1,TRDV1,TRDD2,CALGEIRMAFLRTTVPDKLIF,TGTGCTCTTGGGGAGATCCGAATGGCCTTCCTACGGACCACTGTCCCCGATAAACTCATCTTT
few,TRDJ1,TRDV1,TRDD3,CALGEGSYLLGDRLKLIF,TGTGCTCTTGGGGAAGGGTCCTACCTACTGGGGGATAGGTTAAAACTCATCTTT
few,TRDJ1,TRDV1,TRDD2,CALGDNLPTTREKWLIF,TGTGCTCTTGGGGATAATCTTCCTACGACTCGTGAAAAGTGGCTCATCTTT
few,TRDJ1,TRDV1,-,CALGEGGPSLYTDKLIF,TGTGCTCTTGGGGAAGGGGGCCCCTCATTGTACACCGATAAACTCATCTTT
-,TRDJ1,TRDV1,-,CALGEGIFLRPCPVVDKLIF,TGTGCTCTTGGGGAGGGGATTTTCCTACGTCCCTGTCCCGTCGTCGATAAACTCATCTTT
-,TRDJ1,TRDV1,TRDD3,CALGEQKRKRTGGSYTDKLIF,TGTGCTCTTGGGGAACAAAAGAGAAAACGGACTGGGGGTTCGTACACCGATAAACTCATCTTT
few,TRDJ1,TRDV1,TRDD3,CALGGRDWGLIF,TGTGCTCTTGGGGGTAGAGACTGGGGGCTCATCTTT
-,TRDJ1,TRDV1,TRDD3,CALGEFLVAPRLGGIGHTDKLIF,TGTGCTCTTGGGGAATTCCTGGTCGCCCCCCGACTCGGGGGGATAGGTCATACCGATAAACTCATCTTT
-,TRDJ1,TRDV1,-,CALGEPKAFRDRWEGGTDKLIF,TGTGCTCTTGGGGAACCGAAGGCCTTCCGAGATCGATGGGAAGGGGGGACCGATAAACTCATCTTT
medium-sized,TRDJ1,TRDV2,-,CACEPGPPRGLIF,TGTGCCTGTGAGCCTGGGCCGCCCAGGGGACTCATCTTT
few,TRDJ1,TRDV2,TRDD3,CACDTGLGASTDKLIF,TGTGCCTGTGACACCGGACTGGGGGCTTCAACCGATAAACTCATCTTT
-,TRDJ1,TRDV1,TRDD3,CALGALSYRTGGFPVYTDKLIF,TGTGCTCTTGGGGCTCTTTCCTACCGTACTGGGGGATTCCCCGTGTACACCGATAAACTCATCTTT
-,TRDJ1,TRDV1,-,CALGELDGDGGYTDKLIF,TGTGCTCTTGGGGAACTAGACGGAGATGGCGGGTACACCGATAAACTCATCTTT
few,TRDJ1,TRDV1,TRDD3,CALGVTGGYDTDKLIF,TGTGCTCTTGGGGTAACTGGGGGATACGACACCGATAAACTCATCTTT
-,TRDJ1,TRDV1,-,CALGKIYGRYTDKLIF,TGTGCTCTTGGGAAAATCTACGGGAGGTACACCGATAAACTCATCTTT
few,TRDJ1,TRDV1,TRDD3,CALVGNSILGDKMGTDKLIF,TGTGCTCTTGTAGGGAATTCTATACTGGGGGATAAAATGGGCACCGATAAACTCATCTTT
-,TRDJ2,TRDV1,-,CALGGGGHLHMTAQLFF,TGTGCTCTTGGGGGAGGGGGTCACCTTCATATGACAGCACAACTCTTCTTT
few,TRDJ1,TRDV1,TRDD3,CALGEQGPPTGIRVISGADKLIF,TGTGCTCTTGGGGAACAAGGCCCCCCAACGGGGATACGAGTGATTAGTGGGGCCGATAAACTCATCTTT
-,TRDJ1,TRDV1,-,CALGDPRPSYKGWGIQADKLIF,TGTGCTCTTGGGGACCCCCGGCCTTCCTACAAAGGGTGGGGGATACAAGCCGATAAACTCATCTTT
-,TRDJ1,TRDV1,TRDD3,CALGERVEWGISSDKLIF,TGTGCTCTTGGGGAACGAGTTGAGTGGGGGATATCGTCCGATAAACTCATCTTT
few,TRDJ1,TRDV1,-,CALVPFHNGDGKLIF,TGTGCTCTTGTCCCCTTCCACAACGGTGATGGGAAACTCATCTTT
few,TRDJ1,TRDV1,TRDD3,CALGELSHVGGYPHQYTDKLIF,TGTGCTCTTGGGGAACTTTCTCACGTTGGGGGATACCCACACCAGTACACCGATAAACTCATCTTT
few,TRDJ1,TRDV1,TRDD3,CALGEQVTHGLFYGGYTDKLIF,TGTGCTCTTGGGGAACAAGTTACCCATGGCCTATTTTACGGGGGATACACCGATAAACTCATCTTT
-,TRDJ1,TRDV3,TRDD3,CASPLRTGGYDTDKLIF,TGTGCCTCCCCCTTACGTACTGGGGGATACGACACCGATAAACTCATCTTT
-,TRDJ1,TRDV1,TRDD3,CALGNVPLPAGGYTDKLIF,TGTGCTCTTGGGAATGTTCCTCTACCGGCTGGGGGGTACACCGATAAACTCATCTTT
few,TRDJ1,TRDV1,-,CALGDRLFRVLASTDKLIF,TGTGCTCTTGGGGACCGATTGTTCCGTGTACTGGCCAGTACCGATAAACTCATCTTT
-,TRDJ1,TRDV1,TRDD3,CALGILAGGPYTDKLIF,TGTGCTCTTGGGATACTTGCTGGGGGACCGTACACCGATAAACTCATCTTT
few,TRDJ1,TRDV2,-,CACDPHRPGTLGGYTDKLIF,TGTGCCTGTGACCCCCACAGACCTGGGACCCTAGGAGGGTACACCGATAAACTCATCTTT
-,TRDJ1,TRDV1,TRDD3,CALGEPERCITGGYSRTNDKLIF,TGTGCTCTTGGGGAACCCGAAAGGTGTATTACTGGGGGATACTCCCGTACGAACGATAAACTCATCTTT
few,TRDJ1,TRDV1,TRDD3,CALGDTHFLWGIPYTDKLIF,TGTGCTCTTGGGGATACCCACTTCCTGTGGGGGATACCGTACACCGATAAACTCATCTTT
-,TRDJ1,TRDV2,-,CACDTEGFRYWPEADKLIF,TGTGCCTGTGACACAGAGGGGTTTCGGTACTGGCCAGAGGCCGATAAACTCATCTTT
-,TRDJ1,TRDV1,-,CALGEGAVRMVLPYTDKLIF,TGTGCTCTTGGGGAAGGTGCAGTCAGGATGGTCCTGCCCTACACCGATAAACTCATCTTT